This T cell receptor beta chain was profiled in a study of brain T cells in children with intractable seizures. The sequenced cases were selected for having the highest brain T cell transcript signatures. Before surgery, patients took at least one anti-epileptic drug. The germline V and J ends were trimmed by 8 bases and 4 bases, with 7 bases remaining between them. The CDR3 extends over 11 amino acids. From germline, CDR1 is KGHDR and CDR2 SFDVKD. The assay was immunoSEQ multiplex PCR, and TCRdb's table has in-frame clones only and misses some. The sample records 8,500 to 9,500 clones, 69% being singletons.

The source is a girl aged 2 to 9 with tuberous sclerosis and intractable seizures. This specimen consisted of resected brain tissue, obtained at surgery. The chain joins TRBV24-1 to TRBJ1-1; no firm D call. The CDR3 bases are TGTGCCACCACCCTGGGCACTGAAGCTTTCTTT. Residues: CATTLGTEAFF.